Sequencing of this T cell receptor (beta chain) was carried out in a study of PD-1 blockade in classical Hodgkin lymphoma. All the patients suffered relapse after autologous stem cell transplantation, and brentuximab vedotin exposure differed. TCRdb keeps only in-frame clones here, not all; method: immunoSEQ multiplex PCR. This repertoire shows around 14,000 clones, 80% to 90% found once; its top ten account for less than 25%. Broader study findings: CD8+ TCR diversity did not rise significantly by C4D1, unlike CD4+. Diversity similar to that of newly diagnosed patients was seen at baseline in complete responders. Healthy donors were reported to have higher baseline TCR diversity than newly diagnosed patients.

As concerns this clone: What it binds is unknown.

The CDR3 is made up of 16 amino acids. Germline values: CDR1 KGHSH, CDR2 LQKENI. Deletions cut 0 bases from V and 3 bases from J, with 14 bases between. The chain employs TRBV18 and TRBJ2-5; tentatively, D is TRBD2 (5 bases). The sequenced sample was peripheral blood mononuclear cells (PBMCs), obtained before the second cycle of nivolumab. This clonotype originated in a human donor with classical Hodgkin lymphoma. This chain's CDR3 is CASSPPGVAPEETQYF. DNA of the CDR3: TGTGCCAGCTCACCACCCGGGGTGGCACCGGAAGAGACCCAGTACTTC.